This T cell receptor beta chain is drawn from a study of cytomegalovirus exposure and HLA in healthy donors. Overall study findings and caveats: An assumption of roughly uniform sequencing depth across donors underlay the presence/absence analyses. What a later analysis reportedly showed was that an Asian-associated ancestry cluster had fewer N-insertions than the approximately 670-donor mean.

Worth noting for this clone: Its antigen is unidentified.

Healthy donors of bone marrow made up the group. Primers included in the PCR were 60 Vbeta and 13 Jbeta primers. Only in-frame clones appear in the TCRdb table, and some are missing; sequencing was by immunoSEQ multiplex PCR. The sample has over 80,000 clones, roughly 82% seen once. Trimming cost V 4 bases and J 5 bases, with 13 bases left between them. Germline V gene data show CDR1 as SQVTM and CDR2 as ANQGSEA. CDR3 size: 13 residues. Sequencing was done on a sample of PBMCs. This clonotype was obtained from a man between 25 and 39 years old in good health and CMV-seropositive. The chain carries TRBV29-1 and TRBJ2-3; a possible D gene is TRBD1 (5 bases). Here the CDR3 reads CSVVRGSGDTQYF. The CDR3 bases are TGCAGCGTTGTAAGGGGAAGTGGAGATACGCAGTATTTT.